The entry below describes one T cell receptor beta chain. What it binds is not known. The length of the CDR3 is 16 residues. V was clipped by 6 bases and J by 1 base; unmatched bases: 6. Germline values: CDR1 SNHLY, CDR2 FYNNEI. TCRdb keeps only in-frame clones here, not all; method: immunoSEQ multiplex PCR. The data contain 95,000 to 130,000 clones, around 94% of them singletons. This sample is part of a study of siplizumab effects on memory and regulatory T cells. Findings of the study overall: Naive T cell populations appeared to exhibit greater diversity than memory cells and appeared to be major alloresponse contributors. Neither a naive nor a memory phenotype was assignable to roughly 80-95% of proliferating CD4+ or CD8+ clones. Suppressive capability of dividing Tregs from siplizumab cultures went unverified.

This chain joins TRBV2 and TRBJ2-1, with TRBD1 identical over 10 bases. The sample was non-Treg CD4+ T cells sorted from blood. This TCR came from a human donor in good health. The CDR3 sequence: CASRTDRGQSYNEQFF. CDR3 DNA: TGTGCCAGCAGGACCGACAGGGGGCAATCCTACAATGAGCAGTTCTTC.